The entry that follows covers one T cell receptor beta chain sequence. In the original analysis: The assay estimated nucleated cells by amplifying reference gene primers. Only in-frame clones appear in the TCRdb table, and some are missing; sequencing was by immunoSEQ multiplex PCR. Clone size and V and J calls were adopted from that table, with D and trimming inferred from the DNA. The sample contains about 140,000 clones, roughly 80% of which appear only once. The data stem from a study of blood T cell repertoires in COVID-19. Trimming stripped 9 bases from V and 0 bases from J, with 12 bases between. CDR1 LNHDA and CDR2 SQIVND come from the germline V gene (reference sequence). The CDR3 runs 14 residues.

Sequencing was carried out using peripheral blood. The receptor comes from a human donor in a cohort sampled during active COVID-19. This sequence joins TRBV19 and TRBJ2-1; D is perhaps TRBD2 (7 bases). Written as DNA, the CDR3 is TGTGCCAGGGGGGGCGGGAGCTCCTACAATGAGCAGTTCTTC. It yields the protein CARGGGSSYNEQFF. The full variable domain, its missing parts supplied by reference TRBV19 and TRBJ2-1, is DGGITQSPKYLFRKEGQNVTLSCEQNLNHDAMYWYRQDPGQGLRLIYYSQIVNDFQKGDIAEGYSVSREKKESFPLTVTSAQKNPTAFYLCARGGGSSYNEQFFGPGTRLTVL.